This TCR beta chain was found in a study of T cell repertoires in cytomegalovirus infection. Study information: Public TCR beta signature analysis indicated the presence of both CMV infection and matching HLA type.

Via MiXCR, TCRdb re-called the reads, giving one row per CDR3 protein. The profile shows about 100,000 distinct CDR3 sequences, around 22% of them singletons. Regarding the study as a whole: Dominant in the ex vivo response were TCR beta clonotypes restricted by HLA-C and specific for CMV. Carriers of CMV plus the relevant HLA were identified by cumulative public TCR beta family frequency.

Comments on this clonotype: Its antigen is as yet unknown. One junction end disagrees with the germline gene, perhaps due to a read error.

This receptor was taken from a human donor in good health (CMV status not recorded). Some clones in this sample may be carry-over from other donors' samples. Specimen: CD8+ T cells from PBMCs.

The CDR3 region is CSAREVVQGRGRPLF. CDR3 DNA: TGCAGTGCTAGGGAAGTTGTACAGGGTCGAGGGAGGCCCCTTTTT. The chain has TRBV20-1 and TRBJ1-4; the D gene is possibly TRBD1 (6 bases). In germline, CDR1 is DFQATT, CDR2 SNEGSKA (reference sequence). The CDR3 spans 15 residues.